Listed here is a single TCR beta chain. These data come from a study of technical replicates of blood from a few donors. The CDR3 is 16 amino acids. V lost 4 bases, J lost 2 bases, and 9 bases stayed unmatched. Per the germline V gene, CDR1 is SGHNT and CDR2 is YYREEE (reference sequence). Profiled with immunoSEQ multiplex PCR; TCRdb holds only in-frame clones, not every one. The repertoire includes some 83,000 clones, approximately 94% of them detected once, and 0.25% sits in the top ten. The specimen was T cells isolated from PBMCs. The TCR originated in a human donor in good health. J is TRBJ2-7 and V is TRBV5-4, with 10 bases aligning to TRBD2. The CDR3 here is CASSKEPGLATYEQYF. CDR3 DNA sequence: TGTGCCAGCAGCAAAGAACCGGGACTAGCGACCTACGAGCAGTACTTC. The full variable domain, its missing parts supplied by reference TRBV5-4 and TRBJ2-7, is ETGVTQSPTHLIKTRGQQVTLRCSSQSGHNTVSWYQQALGQGPQFIFQYYREEENGRGNFPPRFSGLQFPNYSSELNVNALELDDSALYLCASSKEPGLATYEQYFGPGTRLTVT.